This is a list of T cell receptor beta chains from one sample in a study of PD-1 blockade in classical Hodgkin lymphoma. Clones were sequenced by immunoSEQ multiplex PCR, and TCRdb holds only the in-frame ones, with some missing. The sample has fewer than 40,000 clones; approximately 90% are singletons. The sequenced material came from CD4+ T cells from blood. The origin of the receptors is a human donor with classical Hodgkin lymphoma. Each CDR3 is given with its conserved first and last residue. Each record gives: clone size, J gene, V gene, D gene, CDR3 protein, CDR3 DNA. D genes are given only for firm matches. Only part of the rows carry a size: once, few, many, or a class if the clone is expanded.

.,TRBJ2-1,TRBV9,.,CASSDRRGYGNEQFF,TGTGCCAGCAGCGACCGACGGGGGTACGGGAATGAGCAGTTCTTC
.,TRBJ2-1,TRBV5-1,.,CATKPGLDYNEQFF,TGCGCCACGAAACCGGGGCTAGACTACAATGAGCAGTTCTTC
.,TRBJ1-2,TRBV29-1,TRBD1,CSVEEPGTASYYGYTF,TGCAGCGTTGAAGAACCCGGGACAGCGAGCTATTATGGCTACACCTTC
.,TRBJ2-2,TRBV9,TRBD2,CASGRGTGELFF,TGTGCCAGCGGGCGGGGGACCGGGGAGCTGTTTTTT
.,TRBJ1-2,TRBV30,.,CAWSGPEATQANYGYTF,TGTGCCTGGAGTGGCCCCGAGGCTACTCAAGCTAACTATGGCTACACCTTC
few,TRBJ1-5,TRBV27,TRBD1,CASSSQGRQPQHF,TGTGCCAGCAGTTCACAGGGGAGGCAGCCCCAGCATTTT
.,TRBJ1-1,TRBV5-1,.,CASSSVGLKDTEAFF,TGCGCCAGCAGCTCAGTGGGTCTAAAGGACACTGAAGCTTTCTTT
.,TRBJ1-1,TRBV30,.,CAWSAGSNTEAFF,TGTGCCTGGAGTGCAGGGTCGAACACTGAAGCTTTCTTT
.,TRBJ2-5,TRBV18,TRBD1,CASSRSLQGAGETQYF,TGTGCCAGCTCACGGTCCTTACAGGGGGCTGGGGAGACCCAGTACTTC
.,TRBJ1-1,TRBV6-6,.,CASSSWTVMNTEAFF,TGTGCCAGCAGTTCATGGACCGTAATGAACACTGAAGCTTTCTTT
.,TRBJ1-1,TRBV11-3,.,CASSRRNTEAFF,TGTGCCAGCAGCCGAAGAAACACTGAAGCTTTCTTT
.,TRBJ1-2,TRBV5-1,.,CASTANLGADYGYTF,TGCGCCAGTACAGCGAACCTGGGGGCAGACTATGGCTACACCTTC
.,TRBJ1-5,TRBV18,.,CASSPPVAAGNQPQHF,TGTGCCAGCTCACCACCGGTTGCGGCCGGCAATCAGCCCCAGCATTTT
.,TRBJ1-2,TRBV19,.,CASSSRTTNYGYTF,TGTGCCAGTAGTTCCCGGACAACCAACTATGGCTACACCTTC
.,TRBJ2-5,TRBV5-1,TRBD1,CASSRDSLQETQYF,TGCGCCAGCAGCCGGGACAGTTTACAAGAGACCCAGTACTTC
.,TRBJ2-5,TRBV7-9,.,CASSKRLESRETQYF,TGTGCCAGCAGCAAACGACTAGAATCGAGGGAGACCCAGTACTTC
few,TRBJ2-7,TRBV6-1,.,CASAEGRPASEQYF,TGTGCCAGCGCCGAGGGCAGGCCGGCAAGCGAGCAGTACTTC
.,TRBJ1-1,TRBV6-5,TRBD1,CASSYRTGGAEAFF,TGTGCCAGCAGTTACCGGACAGGGGGGGCTGAAGCTTTCTTT
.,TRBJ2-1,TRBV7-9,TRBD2,CASSLRMGGFASYNEQFF,TGTGCCAGCAGCTTAAGGATGGGGGGGTTCGCGTCCTACAATGAGCAGTTCTTC
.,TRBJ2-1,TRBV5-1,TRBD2,CASSPGTSGNADEQFF,TGCGCCAGCAGCCCCGGGACTAGCGGAAACGCAGATGAGCAGTTCTTC
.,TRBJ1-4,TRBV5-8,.,CASSPLPRDEKLFF,TGTGCCAGCAGCCCTCTCCCTCGGGATGAAAAACTGTTTTTT